The 9 T cell receptor beta chains reported below all come from one sample, sequenced in a study of blood T cell repertoires in COVID-19. The data were produced by immunoSEQ multiplex PCR, yet TCRdb's version contains in-frame clones alone and is incomplete. The table has around 180,000 clones, around 80% seen once. The sequencing input was peripheral blood. The receptors shown here come from a man in his sixties or seventies with active or convalescent COVID-19.

The J gene is TRBJ1-5, the V gene TRBV6-2 or TRBV6-3; D is uncertain. The V end was cut by 0 bases, the J end by 2 bases, with 5 bases between. The germline V gene has CDR1 MNHEY and CDR2 SVGEGT. This CDR3 comprises 14 residues. CDR3 DNA: TGTGCCAGCAGTTACTCGAGCCGCAATCAGCCCCAGCATTTT. Its translation is CASSYSSRNQPQHF.

This chain links TRBV7-2 with TRBJ2-7; TRBD1 matches at 7 bases. CDR1 SGHTA and CDR2 FQGNSA come from the germline V gene. The CDR3 is 15 residues long. After removal of 5 bases from V and 3 bases from J, the junction contained 10 bases not matched to a gene. CDR3 in amino acids: CASSNPTGNFYEQYF. The CDR3 nucleotides are TGTGCCAGCAGCAACCCGACAGGGAACTTCTACGAGCAGTACTTC. The whole variable domain, remainder taken from reference TRBV7-2 and TRBJ2-7, is GAGVSQSPSNKVTEKGKDVELRCDPISGHTALYWYRQSLGQGLEFLIYFQGNSAPDKSGLPSDRFSAERTGGSVSTLTIQRTQQEDSAVYLCASSNPTGNFYEQYFGPGTRLTVT.

This chain connects TRBV6-5 to TRBJ2-3; maybe TRBD2 (6 bases). Trimming removed 6 bases at V and 4 bases at J, with 14 bases between. CDR3 length equals 14 residues. Per the germline V gene, CDR1 is MNHEY and CDR2 is SVGAGI. The CDR3, as DNA: TGTGCCAGCAGCCCACGACTAGGACCAGATACGCAGTATTTT. Translating it yields CASSPRLGPDTQYF.

The chain has TRBV5-4 and TRBJ1-2; D is unclear. CDR3 length: 13 residues. CDR1 SGHNT and CDR2 YYREEE come from the germline V gene (reference sequence). Trimming left V 0 bases short and J 5 bases short, with 8 bases between. The CDR3 DNA reads as TGTGCCAGCAGCTTGGCCGGGTTATATGGCTACACCTTC. Encoded protein: CASSLAGLYGYTF.

The rearrangement uses TRBV11-2 and TRBJ2-2; TRBD1 is a possible D gene (6 bases). Trimming pared 8 bases from V and 4 bases from J, leaving 11 bases between. This CDR3 is 13 amino acids long. Germline lookup yields CDR1 SGHAT and CDR2 FQNNGV. The CDR3 here is CASRQGSTGELFF. CDR3 sequence (DNA): TGTGCCAGCCGGCAGGGGTCCACCGGGGAGCTGTTTTTT.

This chain uses TRBV5-1 with TRBJ1-1; 7 nucleotides agree with TRBD1. Losses at the gene ends were 3 bases for V and 4 bases for J; bases not matched to a gene: 6. The CDR3 sequence is 14 residues long. Germline V gives CDR1 SGHRS, CDR2 YFSETQ. The CDR3 is CASSSEQGGTEAFF. The CDR3 nucleotides read TGCGCCAGCAGCTCGGAGCAGGGGGGCACTGAAGCTTTCTTT.

The genes are TRBV15 and TRBJ2-7; D uncertain. V lost 0 bases, J lost 0 bases, and 9 bases lay in between. This CDR3 comprises 15 residues. Germline CDR1 and CDR2: LNHNV and YYDKDF (reference sequence). CDR3 sequence: CATSRDHRYSYEQYF. The CDR3 DNA sequence: TGTGCCACCAGCAGAGATCACCGGTACTCCTACGAGCAGTACTTC.

The chain couples TRBV30 to TRBJ1-5; maybe TRBD1 (6 bases). Germline CDR1 GTSNPN, CDR2 SVGIG (reference sequence). The CDR3 spans 14 residues. V was shortened by 2 bases and J by 2 bases, with 10 bases between the two germline ends. The CDR3, as DNA: TGTGCCTGGAGTTCAGGGGTTGGCAATCAGCCCCAGCATTTT. It encodes CAWSSGVGNQPQHF.

V is TRBV2 and J is TRBJ2-5; perhaps TRBD1 as D (6 bases). This CDR3 spans 15 amino acids. Trimming took 5 bases from V and 4 from J, leaving 17 bases between them. Germline V gene sequence: CDR1 SNHLY, CDR2 FYNNEI. CDR3 coding DNA: TGTGCCAGCAGTCGCAACAGGGTAGATGGAGAGACCCAGTACTTC. It codes for CASSRNRVDGETQYF.